This T cell receptor beta chain was documented in a study of blood T cells in healthy people across ages. Primed by a sample-barcoded 5' primer and a J-beta primer mix, a second PCR proceeded for 7 to 11 cycles. TCRdb called the 5' RACE reads again in MiXCR, with one record for every CDR3 protein. The sample holds about 970,000 distinct CDR3 sequences, roughly 50% seen once. This clonotype was counted at least ten times. A single base separates this from a much larger clone, so it may be a read error. The sample, about 9.2 milliliters of peripheral blood, was drawn from each donor. Samples each yielded at least 5.5 micrograms of total RNA. CDR1 is DFQATT, CDR2 SNEGSKA, per germline (reference sequence). The CDR3 sequence is 12 residues long.

This chain joins TRBV20-1 and TRBJ2-1; no clear D gene. Gene TRBJ2-7 matches the end of the DNA better, so the J call may be wrong. This clonotype originated in a woman aged 60-70 years in good health. The sample taken for sequencing was blood. The CDR3 is CSARGSYNEQYF. CDR3 nucleotides: TGCAGTGCTAGAGGGTCCTACAATGAGCAGTACTTC.